This T cell receptor beta chain was obtained from a study of identical twins. Overall study findings and caveats: Sharing of beta out-of-frame sequences by twins showed a weaker excess. Memory repertoires showed no such pattern, whereas abundant cord blood beta clonotypes carried fewer insertions. Models underestimated out-of-frame TCR alpha sharing in monozygotic twins.

CDR3 length equals 15 residues. V trimming: 3 bases; J trimming: 0 bases; junction bases outside the gene matches: 3. Germline loops: CDR1 DFQATT, CDR2 SNEGSKA (reference sequence). Unique molecular identifiers were present on the cDNA, which also gained a universal primer site by template switching. TCRdb independently ran MiXCR on the 5' RACE reads; one entry per CDR3 protein. The sample lists a few hundred thousand distinct CDR3 sequences, more than 6.5% seen once, with 2.1% in the top ten. There are many counts of this clonotype. No antigen is known for it. These records were also assigned to another study, of yellow fever vaccine responses in identical twins.

Sequencing input: memory (CD45RO+) T cells sorted from blood. The chain couples TRBV20-1 to TRBJ2-3; 10 bases are shared with TRBD2. The receptor's source is a young woman in good health. The CDR3 DNA follows: TGCAGTGCTAGGAGACTAGCGGGTAGCACAGATACGCAGTATTTT. Amino acids: CSARRLAGSTDTQYF.